A few counts support the clone carrying this T cell receptor beta chain. As yet, its antigen is unknown. The data were obtained in a study of cytomegalovirus exposure and HLA in healthy donors. Study as a whole: The study placed around 80% of its 398 genotyped donors in the Caucasian-associated ancestry cluster. The study's findings and limits: It was reportedly the case that the classifier diagnosed cytomegalovirus status with high specificity and sensitivity.

CDR1 and CDR2 from the germline V gene are SSHAT and FNYEAQ (reference sequence). V lost 5 bases to trimming and J lost 4 bases, with 21 bases between them. The CDR3 totals 17 residues. Primers included in the PCR were 60 Vbeta and 13 Jbeta primers. Profiling relied on immunoSEQ multiplex PCR, and the TCRdb table lists in-frame clones only, not all of them. The sample yields tens of thousands of clones, about 75% seen once. The TCR was taken from a man aged 18 to 30 in good health and CMV-seronegative. Sequenced: PBMCs. The chain couples TRBV7-7 to TRBJ2-1; possible D gene TRBD1, 5 bases. The CDR3 DNA follows: TGTGCCAGCAGCGCCCCACGCGTCCAGGGCTCTTACAATGAGCAGTTCTTC. This codes for CASSAPRVQGSYNEQFF.